A selection of T cell receptor beta chains follows, all from one sample in a study of cytomegalovirus exposure and HLA in healthy donors. Sequenced by immunoSEQ multiplex PCR; TCRdb stores in-frame clones only, minus some. The table has under 70,000 clones, roughly 74% seen once. The sequenced material came from PBMCs. These receptors all come from a man aged 35 to 55 in good health and CMV-seropositive. Both conserved end residues are part of each CDR3. Each record gives: V gene, J gene, clone size, D gene, CDR3 DNA, CDR3 protein. A D gene is named only where the DNA matches it firmly. Expanded clones get a size class; other rows say once, few or many, or leave the size out.

>TRBV7-9|TRBJ2-7|once|.
TGTGCCAGCAGCTTACCAGGGGCCTACGAGCAGTACTTC
CASSLPGAYEQYF
>TRBV5-1|TRBJ1-2|.|.
TGCGCCAGCAGCTTGGACGGACTAGACTATGGCTACACCTTC
CASSLDGLDYGYTF
>TRBV30|TRBJ2-6|.|.
TGTGCCTGGAGTGTTCAACATGGGGTTGGGGCTTACTCTGGGGCCAACGTCCTGACTTTC
CAWSVQHGVGAYSGANVLTF
>TRBV7-2|TRBJ1-5|.|TRBD1
TGTGCCAGCAGCTTCGGGACAGCACAGCCCCAGCATTTT
CASSFGTAQPQHF
>TRBV7-9|TRBJ1-4|.|.
TGTGCCAGCAGCTTAGCGGGGGCAATGGGGGCTGAAAAACTGTTTTTT
CASSLAGAMGAEKLFF
>TRBV2|TRBJ2-5|.|.
TGTGCCAGCATCCCAGGAAAAGGGACCCAGTACTTC
CASIPGKGTQYF
>TRBV7-2|TRBJ2-7|few|TRBD2
TGTGCCAGCAGCTTAGAGAAGCGGGGGGGCCCCGAGCAGTACTTC
CASSLEKRGGPEQYF
>TRBV30|TRBJ1-4|.|.
TGTGCCTGGAGTGTAAACCGGGGACTGTTTTTT
CAWSVNRGLFF
>TRBV5-1|TRBJ2-5|.|TRBD2
TGCGCCAGCAGCTTCGGACTAGCAGAGACCCAGTACTTC
CASSFGLAETQYF
>TRBV10-1|TRBJ2-7|.|.
TGCGCCAGCAGTGACGGGGCCTACGAGCAGTACTTC
CASSDGAYEQYF
>TRBV5-1|TRBJ2-1|.|TRBD2
TGCGCCAGCAGCTACCCAGGCACGGGACTAGCGGGGGCCCACTCCTACAATGAGCAGTTCTTC
CASSYPGTGLAGAHSYNEQFF
>TRBV27|TRBJ2-7|.|.
TGTGCCATTCAGGACTGGGAATCCAACGAGCAGTACTTC
CAIQDWESNEQYF
>TRBV5-1|TRBJ2-7|.|.
TGCGCCAGCTCCCGGGACTCCTACGAGCAGTACTTC
CASSRDSYEQYF
>TRBV21-1|TRBJ1-2|.|.
TGTGCCAGCAGCGGTGGGCAGGAACGCAACTACACCTTC
CASSGGQERNYTF
>TRBV2|TRBJ2-5|.|.
TGTGCCAGCAGATATGGCGGCGAGACCCAGTACTTC
CASRYGGETQYF
>TRBV19|TRBJ1-1|.|.
TGTGCCAGTAGAAACAGGGATAGCACTGAAGCTTTCTTT
CASRNRDSTEAFF
>TRBV11-3|TRBJ2-3|many|.
TGTGCCAGCAGCTTAAGGAGGGGTTCCGCAGATACGCAGTATTTT
CASSLRRGSADTQYF
>TRBV7-3|TRBJ2-5|.|.
TGTGCCAGCAGCTTATACCTCGGGGAAGAGACCCAGTACTTC
CASSLYLGEETQYF
>TRBV6-6|TRBJ1-1|.|.
TGTGCCAGCAGGCGGAAGAACACTGAAGCTTTCTTT
CASRRKNTEAFF
>TRBV30|TRBJ2-1|.|.
TGTGCCGAGGACAGCAATGAGCAGTTCTTC
CAEDSNEQFF
>TRBV18|TRBJ1-2|once|TRBD1
TGTGCCAGCTCGCCAACAAGGGGACAGATAGCTAACTATGGCTACACCTTC
CASSPTRGQIANYGYTF
>TRBV4-1|TRBJ1-4|.|.
TGCGCCAGCAGCCAAGGAACCAGGGGTGAAAAACTGTTTTTT
CASSQGTRGEKLFF
>TRBV5-4|TRBJ2-7|.|.
TGTGCCAGCAGCCCATCCCGGGACTTGCTATACTACGAGCAGTACTTC
CASSPSRDLLYYEQYF
>TRBV4-3|TRBJ2-3|.|TRBD2
TGCGCCAGCAGCCAAGAACCTAGCGGGGGGGCATCAGATACGCAGTATTTT
CASSQEPSGGASDTQYF
>TRBV5-1|TRBJ1-5|.|.
TGCGCCAGCAGCCCGAACGAGTATAGCAATCAGCCCCAGCATTTT
CASSPNEYSNQPQHF
>TRBV5-1|TRBJ1-2|.|TRBD1
TGCGCCAGCAGCGAAGACAGGGGGCGAGTTGGCAACTATGGCTACACCTTC
CASSEDRGRVGNYGYTF
>TRBV30|TRBJ1-1|.|TRBD1
TGTGCCTGGATCGGTTGGCGGGACAGGGGGCTGGTCACTGAAGCTTTCTTT
CAWIGWRDRGLVTEAFF
>TRBV5-4|TRBJ2-7|.|TRBD1
TGTGCCACCCACCGGGACAGGGATCGCGAGCAGTACTTC
CATHRDRDREQYF
>TRBV6-5|TRBJ2-7|.|.
TGTGCCAGCAGCCCGAACTTAGGGGATGGCTACGAGCAGTACTTC
CASSPNLGDGYEQYF
>TRBV5-1|TRBJ2-5|.|TRBD1
TGCGCCAGCAGCTCGACAGGGATGGAGACCCAGTACTTC
CASSSTGMETQYF
>TRBV29-1|TRBJ1-3|.|.
TGCAGCGTTGAAGATAGATTAGGGAGTACCGGAAACACCATATATTTT
CSVEDRLGSTGNTIYF
>TRBV4-2|TRBJ2-7|.|TRBD2
TGTGCCAGCAGCCAAGGTATAACTAGCGGGGTGAGCTCCTACGAGCAGTACTTC
CASSQGITSGVSSYEQYF
>TRBV5-1|TRBJ2-3|once|TRBD1
TGCGCCAGCAGCCCACAGGGGGCAGGGGATACGCAGTATTTT
CASSPQGAGDTQYF
>TRBV7-7|TRBJ2-6|.|.
TGTGCTAGCAGCCTCACAGGGCCTGGGGCCAACGTCCTGACTTTC
CASSLTGPGANVLTF
>TRBV13|TRBJ2-5|.|TRBD1
TGTGCCAGCAGCCCCCAAGACAGGGCCCAAGAGACCCAGTACTTC
CASSPQDRAQETQYF
>TRBV6-1|TRBJ1-3|.|TRBD1
TGTGCCACTACGGACAGGGAAGGAAACACCATATATTTT
CATTDREGNTIYF
>TRBV7-3|TRBJ2-1|.|TRBD1
TGTGCCAGCAGCTTACCGACAGGGAATTTCAATGAGCAGTTCTTC
CASSLPTGNFNEQFF
>TRBV7-9|TRBJ1-4|.|.
TGTGCCAGCAGCGCCACAGGGAGTACTAATGAAAAACTGTTTTTT
CASSATGSTNEKLFF
>TRBV30|TRBJ1-5|.|.
TGTGCCTGGACCCACACCGGAGAGCCCCAGCATTTT
CAWTHTGEPQHF
>TRBV5-1|TRBJ1-6|.|.
TGCGCCAGCAGCTTGGCCCGTAATTCACCCCTCCACTTT
CASSLARNSPLHF
>TRBV10-2|TRBJ1-1|few|.
TGCGCCAGCTCGATGGGGAGCGCTGAAGCTTTCTTT
CASSMGSAEAFF